The 32 T cell receptor beta chains reported below all come from one sample, sequenced in a study of vaccination effects on CD4 cells after COVID-19 (dated by TCRdb to 2021 to 2024). The protocol used for the library was the immunoSEQ multiplex PCR assay. Here the immuneACCESS table is served through TCRdb, limited to in-frame sequences with V and J called. Missing clones are a known gap in these copies; in checked studies unresolved V genes cover under half, and the rest lacks a known reason. This sample has 20,000 to 25,000 clones in its table, and around 62% of those were observed once. Of the sample, roughly 10% falls within the top ten clones. What these receptors recognize is not known. To identify antigen-specific CD4+ T cell clonotypes by their expansion, the ViraFEST assay first stimulated PBMC with viral peptide pools and then applied TCR sequencing. After around eleven days of culture, CD4+ T cells were isolated with the EasySep CD4+ T cell isolation kit. Negative nucleocapsid antibody results before and after vaccination confirmed that the healthy vaccine recipients had no prior SARS-CoV-2 infection.

The sequencing here drew on CD4+ T cells from PBMCs cultured with HCoV-NL63 spike peptides, taken before COVID-19 vaccination. In the paper's terms, the cell subset or site label means: HCoV-NL63 spike overlapping peptide pool stimulation. These receptors were taken from a human donor who received a COVID-19 vaccine.

V gene TRBV5-1 combines with J gene TRBJ2-7; 13 bases agree with TRBD2. Germline trimming cut 4 bases from V and 5 bases from J; bases unmatched to any gene: 6. The CDR3 extends over 15 amino acids. The germline gives CDR1 SGHRS, CDR2 YFSETQ. DNA for the CDR3: TGCGCCAGCAGCCAAAGACTAGCGGGGGGAAACGAGCAGTACTTC. Translated: CASSQRLAGGNEQYF.

The V call is TRBV6-5, the J call TRBJ2-4; 11 bases map to TRBD1. This CDR3 region has 14 residues. Germline CDR1 and CDR2: MNHEY and SVGAGI. With 6 bases clipped from V and 7 bases from J, the junction kept 5 bases outside the gene matches. CDR3: CASRAGTGGNIQYF. The CDR3 bases are TGTGCCAGCAGAGCCGGGACAGGGGGGAACATTCAGTACTTC.

This chain connects TRBV2 to TRBJ1-3, with 7 nucleotides matching TRBD1. V lost 5 bases and J lost 0; bases outside the gene matches: 10. The germline V gene encodes CDR1 SNHLY and CDR2 FYNNEI. This CDR3 spans 17 amino acids. CDR3 sequence: CASSPRGTADSGNTIYF. In nucleotides, the CDR3 is TGTGCCAGCAGTCCGAGAGGGACAGCCGACTCTGGAAACACCATATATTTT. The whole variable domain, remainder taken from reference TRBV2 and TRBJ1-3, is EPEVTQTPSHQVTQMGQEVILRCVPISNHLYFYWYRQILGQKVEFLVSFYNNEISEKSEIFDDQFSVERPDGSNFTLKIRSTKLEDSAMYFCASSPRGTADSGNTIYFGEGSWLTVV.

The CDR3 nucleotides read TGTGCCAGCGGTGCCCGGGAGGCGGGCACCATATATTTT. This gives the protein CASGAREAGTIYF. V and J are TRBV12-3 or TRBV12-4 and TRBJ1-3; D is unclear. Trimming stripped 8 bases from V and 9 bases from J, with 17 bases between. The CDR3 is 13 residues long.

This clone has a handful of counts. CDR3: CASRGDGLNTEAFF. The CDR3 DNA reads TGTGCCAGCAGAGGGGACGGACTGAACACTGAAGCTTTCTTT. V is TRBV2 and J is TRBJ1-1; TRBD1 is a possible D gene (5 bases). Germline-derived CDR1 and CDR2 are SNHLY and FYNNEI. This CDR3 is 14 amino acids long. V was shortened by 6 bases and J by 0 bases, with 11 bases between the two germline ends.

V gene TRBV29-1 combines with J gene TRBJ2-5; D remains ambiguous. The CDR3 sequence is 13 residues long. Trimming removed 2 bases from V and 0 bases from J, with 7 bases in between. Germline CDR1 SQVTM, CDR2 ANQGSEA. As DNA, the CDR3 is TGCAGCGTTGAACGGCGAAACCAAGAGACCCAGTACTTC. Encoded protein: CSVERRNQETQYF.

This sequence joins TRBV5-1 and TRBJ2-1; unclear D gene. The V end lost 4 bases, the J end lost 5 bases, and 7 bases lay between the germline ends. CDR3 length: 12 residues. CDR1 SGHRS and CDR2 YFSETQ come from the germline V gene. CDR3 DNA: TGCGCCAGCAGCCCAAAGGACAATGAGCAGTTCTTC. This sequence encodes CASSPKDNEQFF.

The J gene is TRBJ2-7, the V gene TRBV2; TRBD1 matches 9 bases. Germline V gene lookup returns CDR1 SNHLY and CDR2 FYNNEI. Unmatched junction bases numbered 5, after V lost 3 bases and J lost 5 bases. This CDR3 is built from 14 residues. CDR3 bases: TGTGCCAGCAGTGAGAACAGGGGGCTTAACGAGCAGTACTTC. Protein: CASSENRGLNEQYF.

This clone showed up just once. The chain couples TRBV6-5 to TRBJ1-3; no reliable D call. This CDR3 is 13 amino acids long. V was trimmed by 2 bases and J by 7 bases, leaving 9 bases between them. Germline V gene lookup returns CDR1 MNHEY and CDR2 SVGAGI. This chain's CDR3 is CASSYVLGNTIYF. The CDR3 coding sequence is TGTGCCAGCAGTTACGTTCTGGGGAACACCATATATTTT.

This chain uses TRBV11-3 with TRBJ1-1; no reliable D call. CDR1 and CDR2 (germline): SGHNT, YENEEA. This CDR3 comprises 13 residues. The V end lost 1 base, the J end lost 5 bases, and 8 bases lay between the germline ends. Written as DNA, the CDR3 is TGTGCCAGCAGCTTAGGGTCGGGGACTGAAGCTTTCTTT. Its protein is CASSLGSGTEAFF.

The chain has TRBV19 and TRBJ2-1; either TRBD1 or TRBD2 may fit D (5 bases each). V lost 8 bases, J lost 12 bases, and 26 bases lay in between. This CDR3 contains 15 residues. From germline, CDR1 is LNHDA and CDR2 SQIVND (reference sequence). CDR3 amino acids: CASSPAPGTAVVQFF. The CDR3 DNA reads as TGTGCCAGTTCCCCGGCGCCCGGGACCGCCGTTGTGCAGTTCTTC.

This clone was observed once. The chain couples TRBV7-9 to TRBJ2-1, with D possibly matching TRBD1 (6 bases). The CDR3 contains 12 residues. With 4 bases removed from V and 14 bases from J, the gap between germline ends came to 15 bases. Germline V lookup: CDR1 SEHNR, CDR2 FQNEAQ (reference sequence). In DNA form, the CDR3 reads TGTGCCAGCAGCTACGGACAGCGGCGGGAGTTCTTC. Translating it yields CASSYGQRREFF.

This clone came up once. This sequence joins TRBV6-5 and TRBJ1-3; D remains unclear. V was shortened by 9 bases and J by 4 bases, with 16 bases between the two germline ends. This CDR3 comprises 14 residues. CDR1 and CDR2 from the germline V gene are MNHEY and SVGAGI. CDR3 DNA sequence: TGTGCCAGTGATAGGACGGCCGGCGGAAACACCATATATTTT. Translated, it gives CASDRTAGGNTIYF.

The chain employs TRBV5-1 and TRBJ2-3; D gene ambiguous. The length of the CDR3 is 14 residues. With 2 bases removed from V and 2 bases from J, the gap between germline ends came to 9 bases. Germline CDR1 SGHRS, CDR2 YFSETQ. The CDR3 nucleotides are TGCGCCAGCAGCTTACCCGCCAACACAGATACGCAGTATTTT. Protein: CASSLPANTDTQYF.

The gene calls are TRBV29-1 and TRBJ1-1; perhaps TRBD1 as D (6 bases). This CDR3 contains 12 residues. Germline-derived CDR1 and CDR2 are SQVTM and ANQGSEA. The V end lost 5 bases, the J end lost 1 base, and 8 bases lay between the germline ends. The chain's CDR3 is CSVSQGNTEAFF. The CDR3 nucleotides read TGCAGCGTTTCACAGGGGAACACTGAAGCTTTCTTT.

The chain is built from TRBV19 and TRBJ2-1; a possible D gene is TRBD2 (7 bases). V dropped 10 bases and J dropped 13 bases, with 23 bases sitting between them. Germline V gene data show CDR1 as LNHDA and CDR2 as SQIVND (reference sequence). The CDR3 is made up of 13 amino acids. This chain's CDR3 is CATDEIGGGHQFF. CDR3 DNA: TGTGCCACCGACGAGATAGGGGGAGGGCACCAGTTCTTC.

The chain is built from TRBV19 and TRBJ1-2; no reliable D call. Germline loops: CDR1 LNHDA, CDR2 SQIVND (reference sequence). The V end lost 10 bases, the J end lost 8 bases, and 20 bases lay between the germline ends. The CDR3 is 13 amino acids. CDR3 sequence reads: CATAAVSGGGYTF. The DNA for the CDR3 is TGTGCCACCGCGGCAGTATCGGGTGGGGGCTACACCTTC. Using reference TRBV19 and TRBJ1-2 for the parts outside the CDR3, the full variable domain is DGGITQSPKYLFRKEGQNVTLSCEQNLNHDAMYWYRQDPGQGLRLIYYSQIVNDFQKGDIAEGYSVSREKKESFPLTVTSAQKNPTAFYLCATAAVSGGGYTFGSGTRLTVV.

The chain combines TRBV7-6 with TRBJ2-1; TRBD2 might be the D (6 bases). Germline CDR1 SGHVS, CDR2 FNYEAQ. The CDR3 length is 13 residues. V shed 1 base and J shed 7 bases, with 8 bases lying between them. The CDR3, as DNA: TGTGCCAGCAGCTTAGTTGGGAGGAATGAGCAGTTCTTC. This codes for CASSLVGRNEQFF.

This clone was counted once. This chain connects TRBV30 to TRBJ2-7; D unclear. Germline V CDR1 and CDR2: GTSNPN, SVGIG (reference sequence). The CDR3 has 12 amino acids. Trimming shortened V by 8 bases and J by 7 bases, and 18 bases separated the two germline ends. The CDR3 reads CAVERKLGEQYF. CDR3 sequence (DNA): TGTGCCGTAGAAAGAAAGTTGGGGGAGCAGTACTTC.

This sequence joins TRBV5-4 and TRBJ2-5; 8 nucleotides align to TRBD1. Germline CDR1 reads SGHNT; CDR2 reads YYREEE (reference sequence). This CDR3 contains 14 residues. J was trimmed by 5 bases and V by 1 base; bases with no gene match: 4. In DNA, the CDR3 is TGTGCCAGCAGCTTGCAGGGGGCAGAGGAGACCCAGTACTTC. This codes for CASSLQGAEETQYF.

V usage is TRBV7-9 and J usage is TRBJ2-5; D not resolved. Germline loops: CDR1 SEHNR, CDR2 FQNEAQ (reference sequence). V gave up 7 bases and J gave up 5 bases, with 11 bases separating them. The CDR3 extends over 12 amino acids. The CDR3 reads CASTPSSETQYF. As DNA, the CDR3 is TGTGCCAGCACCCCCAGTTCGGAGACCCAGTACTTC.

The chain is built from TRBV13 and TRBJ2-3, with TRBD1 identical over 7 bases. Trimming removed 4 bases from V and 0 bases from J; junction bases left unmatched: 4. Germline assignment: CDR1 PRHDT and CDR2 FYEKMQ (reference sequence). This CDR3 has 15 amino acids. CDR3 loop: CASSYGDSSTDTQYF. The CDR3 DNA is TGTGCCAGCAGCTATGGGGACAGTAGCACAGATACGCAGTATTTT. Complete variable domain (other parts from reference TRBV13 and TRBJ2-3): AAGVIQSPRHLIKEKRETATLKCYPIPRHDTVYWYQQGPGQDPQFLISFYEKMQSDKGSIPDRFSAQQFSDYHSELNMSSLELGDSALYFCASSYGDSSTDTQYFGPGTRLTVL.

This clone occurred a few times. The V gene is TRBV2, the J gene TRBJ2-7, with unresolved D. V lost 7 bases and J lost 0, with 10 bases in between. Per germline, CDR1 SNHLY and CDR2 FYNNEI. The CDR3 consists of 13 residues. Here the CDR3 reads CASNDVGSYEQYF. For the CDR3, the DNA is TGTGCCAGCAACGATGTTGGCTCCTACGAGCAGTACTTC.

The gene calls are TRBV30 and TRBJ1-5; D uncertain. In germline, CDR1 is GTSNPN, CDR2 SVGIG (reference sequence). This CDR3 is 13 amino acids long. V lost 2 bases, J lost 0 bases, and 5 bases lay in between. This CDR3 reads CAWSRDSNQPQHF. The CDR3 coding sequence is TGTGCCTGGAGTCGAGATAGCAATCAGCCCCAGCATTTT.

This clone was detected once. The chain employs TRBV29-1 and TRBJ1-2; D is possibly TRBD1 (5 bases). Per the germline V gene, CDR1 is SQVTM and CDR2 is ANQGSEA. CDR3 length: 12 amino acids. V shed 4 bases and J shed 5 bases, with 11 bases lying between them. The DNA of the CDR3 is TGCAGCGTTGGGGGGTCCGGTTATGGCTACACCTTC. Protein: CSVGGSGYGYTF.

Sample share makes this clone medium-sized (0.01 to 0.1%). This chain uses TRBV7-9 with TRBJ1-2; TRBD1 might be the D (6 bases). The CDR3 is 13 amino acids. Germline CDR1 is SEHNR and CDR2 is FQNEAQ (reference sequence). V lost 4 bases to trimming and J lost 4 bases, with 10 bases between them. The chain's CDR3 is CASSWGPSYGYTF. The CDR3 nucleotides read TGTGCCAGCAGCTGGGGGCCGTCCTATGGCTACACCTTC.

In its sample, this clone was seen a few times. The chain joins TRBV3-1 (or the pseudogene TRBV3-2) to TRBJ1-1; D remains ambiguous. The germline V gene encodes CDR1 LGHDT and CDR2 YNNKEL (reference sequence). V was shortened by 0 bases and J by 3 bases, with 8 bases between the two germline ends. This CDR3 region has 14 residues. The CDR3 here is CASSQDRLYTEAFF. DNA for the CDR3: TGTGCCAGCAGCCAAGACCGATTGTACACTGAAGCTTTCTTT.

This clone came up a few times. The chain carries TRBV19 and TRBJ2-2, with D perhaps assigned TRBD1 or TRBD2 (5 bases each). Trimming removed 3 bases from V and 4 bases from J, with 15 bases in between. The V gene's germline CDR1 is LNHDA and CDR2 SQIVND (reference sequence). The CDR3 is 16 residues long. DNA for the CDR3: TGTGCCAGTAGTATTTATGCAGGGAGCGGCACCGGGGAGCTGTTTTTT. It specifies CASSIYAGSGTGELFF.

This clone was observed a handful of times. The gene calls are TRBV11-2 and TRBJ1-1; D uncertain. This CDR3 is built from 14 residues. From germline, CDR1 is SGHAT and CDR2 FQNNGV. V lost 5 bases and J 0 bases, leaving 10 bases between the germline ends. The CDR3 protein is CASSRDGMNTEAFF. The CDR3 bases are TGTGCCAGCAGCCGTGACGGAATGAACACTGAAGCTTTCTTT.

This clone was detected only once. The chain carries TRBV6-1 and TRBJ1-6; TRBD1 aligns across 7 bases. The CDR3 consists of 13 residues. V shed 2 bases, J shed 12 bases, and the junction held 4 bases outside the gene matches. Germline CDR1 reads MNHNS; CDR2 reads SASEGT. CDR3 sequence (DNA): TGTGCCAGCAGTGAAAGGGGACAGTTACCCCTCCACTTT. Protein: CASSERGQLPLHF.

The V gene is TRBV5-6, the J gene TRBJ2-7, with D perhaps matching TRBD2 (7 bases). With 3 bases removed from V and 3 bases from J, the gap between germline ends came to 16 bases. Germline V lookup: CDR1 SGHDT, CDR2 YYEEEE. CDR3 size: 15 residues. DNA for the CDR3: TGTGCCAGCAGCTCACGGTGGGGGGGCAACTACGAGCAGTACTTC. Its protein is CASSSRWGGNYEQYF. Together with reference TRBV5-6 and TRBJ2-7, the CDR3 gives the full variable domain: DAGVTQSPTHLIKTRGQQVTLRCSPKSGHDTVSWYQQALGQGPQFIFQYYEEEERQRGNFPDRFSGHQFPNYSSELNVNALLLGDSALYLCASSSRWGGNYEQYFGPGTRLTVT.

This sequence joins TRBV4-2 and TRBJ2-2; TRBD2 agrees at 16 bases. Germline V gene sequence: CDR1 LGHNA, CDR2 YNFKEQ. V dropped 0 bases and J dropped 4; count of bases not matched to a gene: 5. The CDR3 sequence is 19 residues long. CDR3 amino acids: CASSQDPGLAGGGTGELFF. In DNA, the CDR3 is TGTGCCAGCAGCCAAGATCCGGGACTAGCGGGAGGGGGCACCGGGGAGCTGTTTTTT.